One and the same sample provided the 22 T cell receptor beta chains below, sequenced in a study of vaccination effects on CD4 cells after COVID-19. The method was immunoSEQ multiplex PCR; TCRdb's version includes in-frame clones alone and lacks a portion of them. The top ten hold around 2.9% of the sample, which has about 37,000 clones, about 70% seen once. No cognate antigen is known for these TCRs. Scientists isolated CD4+ T cells after an approximately 9-day culture period ended. The material was CD4+ T cells from PBMCs cultured without peptide, obtained before COVID-19 vaccination. The receptors here all came from a human donor who received a COVID-19 vaccine.

The chain uses TRBV7-2 and TRBJ1-2, with D unresolved. Trimming took 1 base from V and 0 from J, leaving 9 bases between them. This CDR3 has 15 residues. The germline V gene has CDR1 SGHTA and CDR2 FQGNSA. The DNA of the CDR3 is TGTGCCAGCAGCTTAGTGGTCGGCCCTAACTATGGCTACACCTTC. It specifies CASSLVVGPNYGYTF. Full variable domain (rest looked up from reference TRBV7-2 and TRBJ1-2): GAGVSQSPSNKVTEKGKDVELRCDPISGHTALYWYRQSLGQGLEFLIYFQGNSAPDKSGLPSDRFSAERTGGSVSTLTIQRTQQEDSAVYLCASSLVVGPNYGYTFGSGTRLTVV.

This sequence joins TRBV15 and TRBJ2-5, with a weak D call TRBD2 (5 bases). Per the germline V gene, CDR1 is LNHNV and CDR2 is YYDKDF (reference sequence). This CDR3 has 15 residues. The V and J ends lost 0 bases and 4 bases respectively, with 12 bases between them. The CDR3 DNA reads as TGTGCCACCAGCAGAGACCTACTAGAAGGAGAGACCCAGTACTTC. Its translation is CATSRDLLEGETQYF.

The chain links TRBV5-1 to TRBJ1-3; D unclear. Germline assignment: CDR1 SGHRS and CDR2 YFSETQ. V was pared by 0 bases and J by 3 bases, with 10 bases between. The CDR3 totals 15 residues. CDR3: CASSLAGSYGNTIYF. The DNA of the CDR3 is TGCGCCAGCAGCTTGGCCGGCAGCTATGGAAACACCATATATTTT.

The rearrangement links TRBV19 to TRBJ2-2; possible D gene TRBD1, 5 bases. The CDR3 extends over 13 amino acids. Trimming took off 8 bases at V and 1 base at J, with 8 bases between the two ends. CDR1 LNHDA and CDR2 SQIVND come from the germline V gene (reference sequence). The CDR3 DNA is TGTGCCAGTTTGACAGTGAACACCGGGGAGCTGTTTTTT. Its translation: CASLTVNTGELFF.

This clone was found once. The chain uses TRBV28 and TRBJ2-7; 7 bases map to TRBD1. CDR3 size: 15 residues. V trimming: 5 bases; J trimming: 1 base; junction bases outside the gene matches: 8. Germline V CDR1 and CDR2: MDHEN, SYDVKM. The DNA of the CDR3 is TGTGCCAGCAGTGGACAGGCTACTATTTCCTACGAGCAGTACTTC. This gives the protein CASSGQATISYEQYF.

The V and J genes are TRBV3-1 (or the pseudogene TRBV3-2) and TRBJ2-5; 7 positions agree with TRBD2. The CDR3 has 13 residues. Per the germline V gene, CDR1 is LGHDT and CDR2 is YNNKEL (reference sequence). J gave up 2 bases and V 4 bases, and 1 base lay outside the gene matches. Here the CDR3 reads CASSRGRQETQYF. In DNA, the CDR3 is TGTGCCAGCAGCCGCGGGAGACAAGAGACCCAGTACTTC.

This clone appeared a few times. The DNA for the CDR3 is TGTGCCAGCAGCCGTGGGTATAGCAATCAGCCCCAGCATTTT. Translation gives CASSRGYSNQPQHF. The chain employs TRBV5-6 and TRBJ1-5; no clear D gene. Germline loops: CDR1 SGHDT, CDR2 YYEEEE. The CDR3 runs 14 residues. V lost 4 bases and J lost 0, with 8 bases in between.

The chain recombines TRBV10-3 with TRBJ2-2, with D unresolved. CDR3 length equals 12 residues. V was trimmed by 6 bases and J by 3 bases, leaving 5 bases between them. The germline CDR1 and CDR2 sequences are ENHRY and SYGVKD. The CDR3 here is CAIRPHTGELFF. The CDR3 DNA follows: TGTGCCATCAGACCCCACACCGGGGAGCTGTTTTTT.

This sequence joins TRBV29-1 and TRBJ2-7, with D possibly being TRBD2 (7 bases). The CDR3 spans 13 residues. The ends were cut back, 4 bases at V and 4 bases at J, with 14 bases in the middle. From germline, CDR1 is SQVTM and CDR2 ANQGSEA. The CDR3 loop is CSVAAGATYEQYF. CDR3 DNA sequence: TGCAGCGTTGCGGCGGGGGCCACTTACGAGCAGTACTTC.

The chain couples TRBV30 to TRBJ2-3; TRBD2 matches 8 bases. Germline-derived CDR1 and CDR2 are GTSNPN and SVGIG (reference sequence). The CDR3 runs to 16 residues. After removal of 0 bases from V and 2 bases from J, the junction contained 7 bases not matched to a gene. CDR3 amino acids: CAWSVGLAGSTDTQYF. In nucleotides, the CDR3 is TGTGCCTGGAGTGTAGGGCTAGCGGGTTCCACAGATACGCAGTATTTT.

V is TRBV28 and J is TRBJ1-5, with D tentatively TRBD1 (6 bases). The germline CDR1 and CDR2 sequences are MDHEN and SYDVKM. The length of the CDR3 is 12 residues. Deletions cut 2 bases from V and 9 bases from J, with 8 bases between. For the CDR3, the DNA is TGTGCCAGCAGTTTACAGGGGCTGCCCCAGCATTTT. This encodes CASSLQGLPQHF.

The genes are TRBV28 and TRBJ1-1; D might be TRBD1 (5 bases). Germline CDR1 and CDR2: MDHEN and SYDVKM. V dropped 6 bases and J dropped 11 bases, with 28 bases sitting between them. CDR3 length: 16 residues. The CDR3 loop reads CASSLEGLVRARGAFF. The CDR3 nucleotides are TGTGCCAGCAGCCTAGAGGGCCTAGTCAGGGCCCGCGGGGCTTTCTTT.

A few counts support this clone. The J gene is TRBJ1-3, the V gene TRBV7-2; TRBD1 matches at 7 bases. This CDR3 is built from 12 residues. V lost 5 bases to trimming and J lost 8 bases; unmatched junction nucleotides: 3. Germline loops: CDR1 SGHTA, CDR2 FQGNSA. The CDR3 spells CASSLQGYTIYF. The CDR3 DNA follows: TGTGCCAGCAGCCTACAGGGGTACACCATATATTTT. Together with reference TRBV7-2 and TRBJ1-3, the CDR3 gives the full variable domain: GAGVSQSPSNKVTEKGKDVELRCDPISGHTALYWYRQSLGQGLEFLIYFQGNSAPDKSGLPSDRFSAERTGGSVSTLTIQRTQQEDSAVYLCASSLQGYTIYFGEGSWLTVV.

The genes are TRBV11-1 and TRBJ2-3; maybe TRBD1 (5 bases). From germline, CDR1 is SGHAT and CDR2 FQDESV (reference sequence). The CDR3 is 14 residues long. V dropped 3 bases and J dropped 2 bases, with 9 bases sitting between them. CDR3 protein: CASSFYRLTDTQYF. The CDR3 nucleotides read TGTGCCAGCAGCTTCTACAGGCTCACAGATACGCAGTATTTT. Based on the CDR3 plus reference TRBV11-1 and TRBJ2-3, the full variable domain is EAEVAQSPRYKITEKSQAVAFWCDPISGHATLYWYRQILGQGPELLVQFQDESVVDDSQLPKDRFSAERLKGVDSTLKIQPAELGDSAMYLCASSFYRLTDTQYFGPGTRLTVL.

This clone turned up a few times. The chain links TRBV18 to TRBJ1-4; 8 bases are shared with TRBD1. After removal of 4 bases from V and 8 bases from J, the junction contained 9 bases not matched to a gene. Looked up from germline, CDR1 is KGHSH and CDR2 is LQKENI. The length of the CDR3 is 15 residues. CDR3 sequence reads: CASSRSNTGGEKLFF. CDR3 nucleotides: TGTGCCAGCTCACGATCCAACACAGGGGGGGAAAAACTGTTTTTT. The full variable domain, its missing parts supplied by reference TRBV18 and TRBJ1-4, is NAGVMQNPRHLVRRRGQEARLRCSPMKGHSHVYWYRQLPEEGLKFMVYLQKENIIDESGMPKERFSAEFPKEGPSILRIQQVVRGDSAAYFCASSRSNTGGEKLFFGSGTQLSVL.

This clone was recorded a few times. J is TRBJ2-1 and V is TRBV5-1; 7 bases are shared with TRBD2. The CDR3 is made up of 16 amino acids. V shed 3 bases and J 6 bases; nucleotides not matched to a gene: 12. Germline V gene lookup returns CDR1 SGHRS and CDR2 YFSETQ. CDR3 residues: CASSSYSKTSANEQFF. As DNA, the CDR3 is TGCGCCAGCAGCTCCTACTCTAAAACTAGCGCCAATGAGCAGTTCTTC.

This clone turned up a few times. This chain links TRBV6-6 with TRBJ1-1; D call uncertain. The CDR3 covers 13 residues. Germline V gene data show CDR1 as MNHNY and CDR2 as SVGAGI (reference sequence). V dropped 2 bases and J dropped 5 bases, with 9 bases sitting between them. Written as DNA, the CDR3 is TGTGCCAGCAGTTACGGGAGCCCGACTGAAGCTTTCTTT. Translation: CASSYGSPTEAFF.

This clone is a singleton in its sample. This sequence joins TRBV4-2 and TRBJ2-1; no clear D gene. This CDR3 spans 16 amino acids. The germline CDR1 and CDR2 sequences are LGHNA and YNFKEQ. Trimming stripped 0 bases from V and 14 bases from J, with 23 bases between. CDR3 residues: CASSQDFSRVGSAEFF. The CDR3 DNA is TGTGCCAGCAGCCAAGATTTTAGCAGAGTGGGCTCCGCGGAGTTCTTC.

The DNA of the CDR3 is TGTGCCAGCAGCTTACGCGACAGCGTTTTTAAACACAATGAGCAGTTCTTC. It yields the protein CASSLRDSVFKHNEQFF. This chain connects TRBV7-2 to TRBJ2-1; a possible D gene is TRBD1 (5 bases). The germline V gene has CDR1 SGHTA and CDR2 FQGNSA. The CDR3 is 17 residues long. The V gene lost 2 bases and the J gene lost 5 bases, with 19 bases spanning the gap. Full variable domain (outside the CDR3, taken from reference TRBV7-2 and TRBJ2-1): GAGVSQSPSNKVTEKGKDVELRCDPISGHTALYWYRQSLGQGLEFLIYFQGNSAPDKSGLPSDRFSAERTGGSVSTLTIQRTQQEDSAVYLCASSLRDSVFKHNEQFFGPGTRLTVL.

The rearrangement links TRBV7-9 to TRBJ2-4; no firm D call. The V gene's germline CDR1 is SEHNR and CDR2 FQNEAQ (reference sequence). CDR3 length: 12 amino acids. Trimming pared 7 bases from V and 7 bases from J, leaving 11 bases between. The CDR3 reads CASTAAENIQYF. The CDR3, as DNA: TGTGCCAGCACCGCGGCGGAGAACATTCAGTACTTC.

The genes are TRBV30 and TRBJ1-5; D call uncertain. The CDR3 sequence is 14 residues long. Trimming shortened V by 0 bases and J by 1 base, and 7 bases separated the two germline ends. CDR1 and CDR2 from the germline V gene are GTSNPN and SVGIG (reference sequence). CDR3 sequence reads: CAWSVSGSNQPQHF. The DNA for the CDR3 is TGTGCCTGGAGTGTCTCTGGGAGCAATCAGCCCCAGCATTTT. Drawing the rest from reference TRBV30 and TRBJ1-5, the complete variable domain is SQTIHQWPATLVQPVGSPLSLECTVEGTSNPNLYWYRQAAGRGLQLLFYSVGIGQISSEVPQNLSASRPQDRQFILSSKKLLLSDSGFYLCAWSVSGSNQPQHFGDGTRLSIL.

V usage is TRBV7-2 and J usage is TRBJ2-7; D perhaps matches TRBD1 (5 bases). There are 15 residues in the CDR3. Per the germline V gene, CDR1 is SGHTA and CDR2 is FQGNSA. The ends were cut back, 5 bases at V and 1 base at J, with 15 bases in the middle. The CDR3 DNA reads TGTGCCAGCAGCCCGCAGGGTGGGGCGTCCTACGAGCAGTACTTC. It codes for CASSPQGGASYEQYF.